The source of this TCR beta chain is a study of tumor-infiltrating lymphocytes in primary liver carcinoma. On this clonotype: The junction differs from germline at one of its ends, possibly a read error.

Germline V gene sequence: CDR1 SQVTM, CDR2 ANQGSEA. The CDR3 consists of 18 residues. A primer in the constant region served to generate TCR beta cDNA from 450 to 650 ng of total RNA. It was through three nested multiplex PCR rounds of slightly modified ARM-PCR that TCR beta libraries arose. The first two PCR rounds used TRBV1-TRBV30 primers with a Cbeta primer, around 10 cycles each. Via MiXCR, TCRdb re-called the multiplex PCR reads, giving one row per CDR3 protein. The table records 330,000 or so distinct CDR3 sequences, around three fifths of them present only once. The authors took blood RNA from unsorted whole blood and also extracted germline DNA. None of the patients had received treatment, and all had chronic HBV infection.

The sample comprised peripheral blood. The sequence was collected from a man aged 40-49 years with primary liver carcinoma and hepatitis B virus infection. The chain has TRBV29-1 and TRBJ2-6, with D possibly called TRBD1 or TRBD2 (5 bases each). In DNA form, the CDR3 reads TGCAGCGTTGAAGTAGGGGAGAGGTGGAGCTCTGGGGCCAGCGTCCTGACTTTC. Residues: CSVEVGERWSSGASVLTF. Looking up the rest from reference TRBV29-1 and TRBJ2-6 gives the full variable domain: SAVISQKPSRDICQRGTSLTIQCQVDSQVTMMFWYRQQPGQSLTLIATANQGSEATYESGFVIDKFPISRPNLTFSTLTVSNMSPEDSSIYLCSVEVGERWSSGASVLTFGAGSRLTVL.